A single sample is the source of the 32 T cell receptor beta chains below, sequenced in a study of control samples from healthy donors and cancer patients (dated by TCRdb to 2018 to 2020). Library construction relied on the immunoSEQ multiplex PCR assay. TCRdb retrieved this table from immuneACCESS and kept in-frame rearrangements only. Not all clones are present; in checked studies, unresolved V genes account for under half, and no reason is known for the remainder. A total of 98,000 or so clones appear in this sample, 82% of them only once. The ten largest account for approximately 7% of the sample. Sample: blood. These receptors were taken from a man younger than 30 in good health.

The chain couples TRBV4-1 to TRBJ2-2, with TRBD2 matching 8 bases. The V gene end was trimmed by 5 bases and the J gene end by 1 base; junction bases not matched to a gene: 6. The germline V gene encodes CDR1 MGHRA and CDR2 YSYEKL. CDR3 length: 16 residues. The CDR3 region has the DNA TGCGCCAGCAGCTCGCGCCGGGGGGGGAACACCGGGGAGCTGTTTTTT. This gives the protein CASSSRRGGNTGELFF.

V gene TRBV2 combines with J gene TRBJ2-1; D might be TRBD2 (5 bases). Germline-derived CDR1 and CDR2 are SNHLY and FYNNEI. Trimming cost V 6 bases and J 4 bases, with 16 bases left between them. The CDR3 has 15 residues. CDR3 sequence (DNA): TGTGCCAGCAGCCCCGAAAGAGGGCCGTACAATGAGCAGTTCTTC. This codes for CASSPERGPYNEQFF. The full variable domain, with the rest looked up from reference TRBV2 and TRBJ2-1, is EPEVTQTPSHQVTQMGQEVILRCVPISNHLYFYWYRQILGQKVEFLVSFYNNEISEKSEIFDDQFSVERPDGSNFTLKIRSTKLEDSAMYFCASSPERGPYNEQFFGPGTRLTVL.

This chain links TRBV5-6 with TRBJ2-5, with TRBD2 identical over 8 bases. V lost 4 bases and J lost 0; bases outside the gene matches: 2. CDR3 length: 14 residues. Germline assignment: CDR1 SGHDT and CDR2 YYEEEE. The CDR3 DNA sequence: TGTGCCAGCAGCGTAGCGGGGTACCAAGAGACCCAGTACTTC. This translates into CASSVAGYQETQYF.

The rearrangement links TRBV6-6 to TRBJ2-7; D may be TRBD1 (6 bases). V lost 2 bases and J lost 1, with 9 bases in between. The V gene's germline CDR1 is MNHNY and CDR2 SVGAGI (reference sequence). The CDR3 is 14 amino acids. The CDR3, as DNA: TGTGCCAGCAGTTACCGGGACAAGTCCTACGAGCAGTACTTC. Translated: CASSYRDKSYEQYF.

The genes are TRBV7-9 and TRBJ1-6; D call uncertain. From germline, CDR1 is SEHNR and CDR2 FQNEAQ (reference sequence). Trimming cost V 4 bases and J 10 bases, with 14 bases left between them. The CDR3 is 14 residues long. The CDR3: CASSYLALESPLHF. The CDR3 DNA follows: TGTGCCAGCAGCTACTTAGCACTTGAGTCACCCCTCCACTTT.

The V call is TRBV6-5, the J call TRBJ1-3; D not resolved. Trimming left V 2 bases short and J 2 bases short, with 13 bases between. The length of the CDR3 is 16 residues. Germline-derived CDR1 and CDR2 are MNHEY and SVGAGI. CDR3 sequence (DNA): TGTGCCAGCAGTTACAAGGACCCAGGAACTGGAAACACCATATATTTT. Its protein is CASSYKDPGTGNTIYF.

CDR3 in DNA: TGTGCCAGCAGCCCCCCAGGGACAGGACCGTTCTTC. As protein: CASSPPGTGPFF. The V call is TRBV11-2, the J call TRBJ2-1; 8 nucleotides align to TRBD1. The junction had 9 bases not matched to a gene; V was cut back by 5 bases and J by 15 bases. CDR3 length: 12 amino acids. Germline assignment: CDR1 SGHAT and CDR2 FQNNGV.

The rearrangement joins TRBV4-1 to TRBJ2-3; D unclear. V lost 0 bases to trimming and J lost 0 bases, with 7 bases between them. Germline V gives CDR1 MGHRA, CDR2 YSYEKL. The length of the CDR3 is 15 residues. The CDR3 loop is CASSQERISTDTQYF. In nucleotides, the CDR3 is TGCGCCAGCAGCCAAGAGAGGATAAGCACAGATACGCAGTATTTT.

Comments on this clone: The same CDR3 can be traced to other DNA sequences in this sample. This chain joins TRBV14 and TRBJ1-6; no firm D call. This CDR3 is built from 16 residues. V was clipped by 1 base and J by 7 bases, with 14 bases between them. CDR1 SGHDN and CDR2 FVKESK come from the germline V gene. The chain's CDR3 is CASSQARAGPNSPLHF. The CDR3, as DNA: TGTGCCAGCAGCCAAGCCCGCGCCGGGCCCAATTCACCCCTCCACTTT. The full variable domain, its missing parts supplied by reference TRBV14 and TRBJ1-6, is EAGVTQFPSHSVIEKGQTVTLRCDPISGHDNLYWYRRVMGKEIKFLLHFVKESKQDESGMPNNRFLAERTGGTYSTLKVQPAELEDSGVYFCASSQARAGPNSPLHFGNGTRLTVT.

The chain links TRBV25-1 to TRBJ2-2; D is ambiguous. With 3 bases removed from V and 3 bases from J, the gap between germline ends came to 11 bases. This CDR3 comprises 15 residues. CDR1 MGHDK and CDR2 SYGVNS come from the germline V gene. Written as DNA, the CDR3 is TGTGCCAGCAGTGACGACCGGGCGCACACCGGGGAGCTGTTTTTT. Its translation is CASSDDRAHTGELFF.

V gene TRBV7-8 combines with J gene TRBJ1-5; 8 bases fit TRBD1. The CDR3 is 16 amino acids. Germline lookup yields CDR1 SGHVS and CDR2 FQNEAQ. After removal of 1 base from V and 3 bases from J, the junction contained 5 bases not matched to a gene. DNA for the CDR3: TGTGCCAGCAGCTTAGGGGGACAGGTAATCAATCAGCCCCAGCATTTT. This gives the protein CASSLGGQVINQPQHF. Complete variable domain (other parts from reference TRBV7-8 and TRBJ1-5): GAGVSQSPRYKVAKRGQDVALRCDPISGHVSLFWYQQALGQGPEFLTYFQNEAQLDKSGLPSDRFFAERPEGSVSTLKIQRTQQEDSAVYLCASSLGGQVINQPQHFGDGTRLSIL.

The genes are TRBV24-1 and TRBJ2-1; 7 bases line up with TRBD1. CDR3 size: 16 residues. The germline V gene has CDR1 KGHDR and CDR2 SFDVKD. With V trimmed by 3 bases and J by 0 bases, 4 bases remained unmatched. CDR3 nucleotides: TGTGCCACCAGTGATCCGGGACAGCCCTCCTACAATGAGCAGTTCTTC. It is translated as CATSDPGQPSYNEQFF.

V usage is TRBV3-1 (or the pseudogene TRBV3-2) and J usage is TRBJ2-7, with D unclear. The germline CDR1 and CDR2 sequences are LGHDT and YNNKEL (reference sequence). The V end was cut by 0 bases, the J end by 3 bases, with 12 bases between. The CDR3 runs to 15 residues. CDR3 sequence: CASSQDPRAFYEQYF. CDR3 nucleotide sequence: TGTGCCAGCAGCCAAGACCCCCGGGCCTTCTACGAGCAGTACTTC.

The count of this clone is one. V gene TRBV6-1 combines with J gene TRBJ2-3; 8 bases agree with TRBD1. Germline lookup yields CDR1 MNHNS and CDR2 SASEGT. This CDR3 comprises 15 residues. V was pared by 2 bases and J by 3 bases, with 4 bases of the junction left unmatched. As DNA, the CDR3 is TGTGCCAGCAGTGAATGGAGACAGGGGACAGATACGCAGTATTTT. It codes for CASSEWRQGTDTQYF.

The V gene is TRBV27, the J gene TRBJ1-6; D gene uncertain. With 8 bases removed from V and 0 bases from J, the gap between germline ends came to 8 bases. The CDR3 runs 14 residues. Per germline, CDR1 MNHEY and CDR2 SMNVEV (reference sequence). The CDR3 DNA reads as TGTGCCAGCCGAGAGAGCTCCTATAATTCACCCCTCCACTTT. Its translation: CASRESSYNSPLHF.

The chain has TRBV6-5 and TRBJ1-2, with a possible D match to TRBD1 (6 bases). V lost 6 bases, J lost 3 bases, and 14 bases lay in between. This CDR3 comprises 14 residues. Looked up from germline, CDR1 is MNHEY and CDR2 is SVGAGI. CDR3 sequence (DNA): TGTGCCAGCAGAATCCGGGGGCAGGACTATGGCTACACCTTC. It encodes CASRIRGQDYGYTF.

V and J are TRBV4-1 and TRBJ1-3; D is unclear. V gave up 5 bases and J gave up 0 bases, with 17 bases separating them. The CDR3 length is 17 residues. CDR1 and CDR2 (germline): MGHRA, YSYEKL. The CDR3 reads CASSKDSRQISGNTIYF. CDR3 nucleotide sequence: TGCGCCAGCAGCAAGGACTCCCGCCAGATCTCTGGAAACACCATATATTTT.

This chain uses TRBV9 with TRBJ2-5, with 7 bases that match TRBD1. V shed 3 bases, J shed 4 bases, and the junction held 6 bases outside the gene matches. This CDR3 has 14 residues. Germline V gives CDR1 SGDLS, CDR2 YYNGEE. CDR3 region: CASSEQGVRETQYF. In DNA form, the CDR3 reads TGTGCCAGCAGCGAGCAGGGGGTTAGAGAGACCCAGTACTTC.

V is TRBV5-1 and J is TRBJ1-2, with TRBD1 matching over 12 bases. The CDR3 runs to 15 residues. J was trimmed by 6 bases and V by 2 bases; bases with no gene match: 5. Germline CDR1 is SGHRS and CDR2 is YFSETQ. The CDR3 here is CASSFAGTGGDGYTF. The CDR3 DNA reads TGCGCCAGCAGCTTTGCCGGGACAGGGGGCGATGGCTACACCTTC.

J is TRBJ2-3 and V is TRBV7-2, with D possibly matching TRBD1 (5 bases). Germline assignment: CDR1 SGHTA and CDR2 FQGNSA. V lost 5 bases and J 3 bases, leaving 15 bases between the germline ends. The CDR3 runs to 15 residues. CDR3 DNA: TGTGCCAGCAGCCGCCAGGGCATGGGGACAGATACGCAGTATTTT. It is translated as CASSRQGMGTDTQYF.

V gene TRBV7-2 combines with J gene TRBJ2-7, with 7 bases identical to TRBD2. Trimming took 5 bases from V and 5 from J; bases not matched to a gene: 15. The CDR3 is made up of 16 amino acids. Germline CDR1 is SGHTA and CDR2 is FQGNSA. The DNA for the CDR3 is TGTGCCAGCAGCCCCCGCTGGGGGGGAGTCGCGAACGAGCAGTACTTC. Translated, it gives CASSPRWGGVANEQYF. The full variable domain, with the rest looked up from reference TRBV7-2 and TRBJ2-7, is GAGVSQSPSNKVTEKGKDVELRCDPISGHTALYWYRQSLGQGLEFLIYFQGNSAPDKSGLPSDRFSAERTGGSVSTLTIQRTQQEDSAVYLCASSPRWGGVANEQYFGPGTRLTVT.

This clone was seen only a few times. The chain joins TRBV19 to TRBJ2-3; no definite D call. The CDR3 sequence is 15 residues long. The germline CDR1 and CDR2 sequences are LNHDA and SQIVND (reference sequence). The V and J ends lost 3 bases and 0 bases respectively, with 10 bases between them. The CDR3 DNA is TGTGCCAGTAGTATGGGCGGCCCTAGCACAGATACGCAGTATTTT. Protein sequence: CASSMGGPSTDTQYF.

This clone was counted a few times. CDR3 protein: CASSPQGLINTGELFF. The CDR3 nucleotides are TGTGCCAGCAGCCCCCAGGGCCTAATTAACACCGGGGAGCTGTTTTTT. The rearrangement joins TRBV5-8 to TRBJ2-2; tentative D call: TRBD1 (5 bases). Germline V CDR1 and CDR2: SGHTS, YDEGEE. CDR3 size: 16 residues. The ends were cut back, 4 bases at V and 2 bases at J, with 15 bases in the middle.

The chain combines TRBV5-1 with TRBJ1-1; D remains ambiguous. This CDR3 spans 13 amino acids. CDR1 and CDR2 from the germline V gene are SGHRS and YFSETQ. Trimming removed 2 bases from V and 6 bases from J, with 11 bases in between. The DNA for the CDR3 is TGCGCCAGCAGCTTTGGGGTGGGCGCTGAAGCTTTCTTT. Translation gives CASSFGVGAEAFF.

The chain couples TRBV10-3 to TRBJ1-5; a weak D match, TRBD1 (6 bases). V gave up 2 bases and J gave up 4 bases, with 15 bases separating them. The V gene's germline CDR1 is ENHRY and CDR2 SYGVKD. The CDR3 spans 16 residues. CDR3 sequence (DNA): TGTGCCATCAGTGAGACAGGGACCATAATGAATCAGCCCCAGCATTTT. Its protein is CAISETGTIMNQPQHF.

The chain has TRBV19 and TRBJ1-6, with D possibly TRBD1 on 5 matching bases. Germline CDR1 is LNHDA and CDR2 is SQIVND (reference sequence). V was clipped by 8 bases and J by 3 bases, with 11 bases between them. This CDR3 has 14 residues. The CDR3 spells CASAAGGYNSPLHF. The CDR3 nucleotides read TGTGCCAGTGCAGCCGGGGGCTATAATTCACCCCTCCACTTT.

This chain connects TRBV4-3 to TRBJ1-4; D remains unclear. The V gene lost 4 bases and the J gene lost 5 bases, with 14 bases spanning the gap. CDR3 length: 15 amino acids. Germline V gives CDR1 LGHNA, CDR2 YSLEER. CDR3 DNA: TGCGCCAGCAGCCCCCGCGCACGGCAGAATGAAAAACTGTTTTTT. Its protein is CASSPRARQNEKLFF.

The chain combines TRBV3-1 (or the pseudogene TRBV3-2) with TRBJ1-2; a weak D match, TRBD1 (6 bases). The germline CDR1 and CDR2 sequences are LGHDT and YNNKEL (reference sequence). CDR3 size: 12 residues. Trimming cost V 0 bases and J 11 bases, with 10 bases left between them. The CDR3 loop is CASSQDGGTYTF. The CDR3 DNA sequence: TGTGCCAGCAGCCAAGATGGGGGGACATACACCTTC.

The CDR3, as DNA: TGTGCCAGTAGTATAGGAAGTCCAGGGGGCAATGAGCAGTTCTTC. Translated: CASSIGSPGGNEQFF. The genes are TRBV19 and TRBJ2-1; 7 nucleotides agree with TRBD1. The CDR3 has 15 residues. Per the germline V gene, CDR1 is LNHDA and CDR2 is SQIVND (reference sequence). The V and J ends lost 1 base and 6 bases, in that order; junction bases with no gene match: 6.

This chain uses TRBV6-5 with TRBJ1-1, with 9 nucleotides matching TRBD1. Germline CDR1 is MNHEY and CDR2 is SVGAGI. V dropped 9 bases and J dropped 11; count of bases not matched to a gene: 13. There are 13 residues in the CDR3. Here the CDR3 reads CASMDRGPHAAFF. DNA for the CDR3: TGTGCCAGTATGGACAGGGGACCCCATGCCGCTTTCTTT.

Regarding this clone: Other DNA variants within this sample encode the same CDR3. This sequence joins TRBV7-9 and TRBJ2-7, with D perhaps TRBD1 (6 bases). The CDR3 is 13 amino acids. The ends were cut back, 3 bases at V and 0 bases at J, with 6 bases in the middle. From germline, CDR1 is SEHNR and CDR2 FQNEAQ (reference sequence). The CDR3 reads CASSLDSSYEQYV. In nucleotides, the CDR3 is TGTGCCAGCAGCTTGGACAGCTCCTACGAGCAGTACGTC.

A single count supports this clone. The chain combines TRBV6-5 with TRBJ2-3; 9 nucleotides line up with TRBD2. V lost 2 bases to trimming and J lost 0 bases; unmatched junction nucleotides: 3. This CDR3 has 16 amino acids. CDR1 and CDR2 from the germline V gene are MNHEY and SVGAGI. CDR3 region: CASSYELAGSTDTQYF. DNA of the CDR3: TGTGCCAGCAGTTACGAACTAGCGGGTAGCACAGATACGCAGTATTTT.